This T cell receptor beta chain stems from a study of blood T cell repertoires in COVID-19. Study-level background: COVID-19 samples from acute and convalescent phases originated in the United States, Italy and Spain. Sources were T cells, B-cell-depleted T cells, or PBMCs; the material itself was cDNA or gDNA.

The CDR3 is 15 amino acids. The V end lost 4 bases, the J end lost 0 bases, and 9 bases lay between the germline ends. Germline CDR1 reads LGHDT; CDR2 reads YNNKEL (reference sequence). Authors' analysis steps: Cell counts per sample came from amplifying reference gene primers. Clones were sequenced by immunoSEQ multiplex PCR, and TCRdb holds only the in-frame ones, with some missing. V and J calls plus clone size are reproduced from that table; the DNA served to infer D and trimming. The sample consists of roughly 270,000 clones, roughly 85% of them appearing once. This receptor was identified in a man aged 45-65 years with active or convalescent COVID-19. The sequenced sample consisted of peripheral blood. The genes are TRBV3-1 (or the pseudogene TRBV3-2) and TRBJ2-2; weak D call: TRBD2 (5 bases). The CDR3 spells CASSRGFTNTGELFF. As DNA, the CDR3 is TGTGCCAGCAGCCGAGGGTTTACGAACACCGGGGAGCTGTTTTTT.